This T cell receptor beta chain was documented in a study of blood T cell repertoires in COVID-19. On the study more broadly: T cells, B-cell-depleted T cells, or PBMCs supplied cDNA or gDNA.

The table came from immunoSEQ multiplex PCR; TCRdb's copy has only in-frame clones and leaves some out. Here the sample spans 27,000 or so clones, 91% being singletons. Looked up from germline, CDR1 is LNHDA and CDR2 is SQIVND (reference sequence). The CDR3 contains 15 residues. V gave up 1 base and J gave up 4 bases; unmatched junction bases: 2. The chain uses TRBV19 and TRBJ2-3; 10 bases are a match to TRBD2. Sequenced material: peripheral blood. This TCR derives from a human donor with active COVID-19. The donor label of this sample is uncertain. As DNA, the CDR3 is TGTGCCAGTAGTATAGTAGCGGGAGGCCCAGATACGCAGTATTTT. Translation gives CASSIVAGGPDTQYF.